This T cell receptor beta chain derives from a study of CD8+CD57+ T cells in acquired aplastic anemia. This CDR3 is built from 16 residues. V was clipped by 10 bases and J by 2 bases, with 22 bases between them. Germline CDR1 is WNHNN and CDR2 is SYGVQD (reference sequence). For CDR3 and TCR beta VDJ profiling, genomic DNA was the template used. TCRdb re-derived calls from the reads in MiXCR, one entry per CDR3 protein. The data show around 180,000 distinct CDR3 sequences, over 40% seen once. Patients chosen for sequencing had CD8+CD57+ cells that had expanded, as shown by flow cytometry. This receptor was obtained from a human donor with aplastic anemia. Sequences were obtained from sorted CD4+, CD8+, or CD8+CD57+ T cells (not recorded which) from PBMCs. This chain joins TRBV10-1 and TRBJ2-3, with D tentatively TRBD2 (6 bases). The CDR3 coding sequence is TGCGCCACCTCGAGGGCTAGCGACCCTTCCACAGATACGCAGTATTTT. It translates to CATSRASDPSTDTQYF.